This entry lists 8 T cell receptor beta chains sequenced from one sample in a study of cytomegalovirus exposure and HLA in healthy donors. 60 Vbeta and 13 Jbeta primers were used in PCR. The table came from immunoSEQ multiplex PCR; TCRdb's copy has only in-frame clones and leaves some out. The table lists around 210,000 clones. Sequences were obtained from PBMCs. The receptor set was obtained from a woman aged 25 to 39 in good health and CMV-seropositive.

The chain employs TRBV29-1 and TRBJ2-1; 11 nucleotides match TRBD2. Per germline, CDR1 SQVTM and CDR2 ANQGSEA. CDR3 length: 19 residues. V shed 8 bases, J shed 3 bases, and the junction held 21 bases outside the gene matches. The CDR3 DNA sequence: TGCAGCACCCGAAGGGTTAGCGGGAGGGCCCTTTCTGGCTACAATGAGCAGTTCTTC. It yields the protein CSTRRVSGRALSGYNEQFF.

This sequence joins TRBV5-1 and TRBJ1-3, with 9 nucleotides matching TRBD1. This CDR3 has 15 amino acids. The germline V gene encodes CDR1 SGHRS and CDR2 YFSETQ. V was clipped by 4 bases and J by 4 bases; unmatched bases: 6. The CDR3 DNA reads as TGCGCCAGCAGCATCGGACAGGGGTCCGGAAACACCATATATTTT. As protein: CASSIGQGSGNTIYF.

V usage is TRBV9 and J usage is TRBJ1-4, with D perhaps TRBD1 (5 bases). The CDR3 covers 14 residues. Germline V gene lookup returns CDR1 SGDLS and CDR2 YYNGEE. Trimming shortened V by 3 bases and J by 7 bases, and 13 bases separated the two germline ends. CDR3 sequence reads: CASSGPPQGEKLFF. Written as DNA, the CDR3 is TGTGCCAGCAGCGGACCTCCTCAGGGTGAAAAACTGTTTTTT.

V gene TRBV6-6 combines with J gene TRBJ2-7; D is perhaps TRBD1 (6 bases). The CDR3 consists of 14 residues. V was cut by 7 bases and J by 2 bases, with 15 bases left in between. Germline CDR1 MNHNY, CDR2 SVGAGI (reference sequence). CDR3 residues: CASTPTGKPYEQYF. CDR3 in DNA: TGTGCCAGCACCCCGACAGGTAAACCCTACGAGCAGTACTTC.

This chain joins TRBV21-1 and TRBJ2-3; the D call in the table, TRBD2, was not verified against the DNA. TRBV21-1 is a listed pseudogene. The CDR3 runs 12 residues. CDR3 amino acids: CASSLCTDTQYF. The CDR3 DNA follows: TGTGCCAGCAGCCTTTGCACAGATACGCAGTATTTT.

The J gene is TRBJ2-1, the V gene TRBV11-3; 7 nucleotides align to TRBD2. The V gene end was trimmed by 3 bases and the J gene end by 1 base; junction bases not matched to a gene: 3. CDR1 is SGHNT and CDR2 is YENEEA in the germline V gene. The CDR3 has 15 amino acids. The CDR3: CASSLDGRSYNEQFF. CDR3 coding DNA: TGTGCCAGCAGCTTGGACGGGAGGTCCTACAATGAGCAGTTCTTC.

CDR3 DNA sequence: TGTGCCAGCAGTGCCTCGGGACAGCGCAATCAGCCCCAGCATTTT. Translated, it gives CASSASGQRNQPQHF. The chain is built from TRBV27 and TRBJ1-5, with 7 bases lining up with TRBD1. The trim removed 5 bases at V and 2 bases at J, leaving 6 bases unmatched. Per the germline V gene, CDR1 is MNHEY and CDR2 is SMNVEV (reference sequence). The length of the CDR3 is 15 residues.

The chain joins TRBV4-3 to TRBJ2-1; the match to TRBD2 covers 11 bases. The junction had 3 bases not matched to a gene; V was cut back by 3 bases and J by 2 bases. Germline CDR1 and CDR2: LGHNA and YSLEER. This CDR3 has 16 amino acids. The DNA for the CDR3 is TGCGCCAGCAGCCAGGAGACTAGCGGGACCTACAATGAGCAGTTCTTC. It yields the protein CASSQETSGTYNEQFF.